This T cell receptor beta chain was identified during a study of T cell responses to AZD1222 COVID-19 vaccine. Notes on this clone: Antigen specificity is unknown.

General observations from the study: Clonal diversity may have been underestimated, and the donors were mostly white British, with more females than males. Researchers took repertoire samples only after the peak T cell response had come. Nearly half of the spike-specific TCRs reportedly recognize variant regions that carry no mutations. Seropositive at baseline were only a handful of AZD1222 recipients.

Using immunoSEQ multiplex PCR, the repertoire was profiled, and TCRdb retains in-frame clones only, with some absent. Here the sample spans around 180,000 clones, 88% being singletons. Deletions cut 7 bases from V and 1 base from J, with 13 bases between. This CDR3 is built from 14 residues. Germline CDR1 is SNHLY and CDR2 is FYNNEI. The chain is built from TRBV2 and TRBJ1-1; weak D call: TRBD1 (5 bases). The sequencing used peripheral blood, collected on day 0 of AZD1222 vaccination. This clonotype was obtained from an adult in good health. CDR3 region: CASIQGSKNTEAFF. The CDR3 DNA sequence: TGTGCCAGCATTCAGGGTTCCAAGAACACTGAAGCTTTCTTT.